The next 32 T cell receptor beta chains were all read from a single sample in a study of molecular identifiers for immune sequencing clone quantification. TCRdb analysed the PCR reads with MiXCR anew, one entry per CDR3 protein. The sample has under 650,000 distinct CDR3 sequences, around 20% seen once; the top ten hold roughly 0.85%. Sequencing input: naive CD8+ T cells from blood, with Jurkat cell RNA spiked in. Subset of the sample: FACS-sorted CD8+CD4-CCR7+CD45RA+ naive T cells. The source of these receptors is a human donor in good health. Some libraries in this study had Jurkat cell RNA spiked in.

In DNA, the CDR3 is TGCGCCAGCAGCTTGGTACAGCACGAGCAGTACTTC. This sequence encodes CASSLVQHEQYF. V usage is TRBV5-1 and J usage is TRBJ2-7; D remains ambiguous. Germline V gives CDR1 SGHRS, CDR2 YFSETQ. CDR3 length: 12 amino acids. V was trimmed by 0 bases and J by 5 bases, leaving 6 bases between them.

The CDR3 nucleotides are TGCGCCAGCAGCGGCACGGGGGCGGACACTGAAGCTTTCTTT. Its protein product is CASSGTGADTEAFF. The chain couples TRBV4-3 to TRBJ1-1, with a tentative D call TRBD1 (6 bases). The CDR3 spans 14 residues. Germline V lookup: CDR1 LGHNA, CDR2 YSLEER. V was trimmed by 5 bases and J by 3 bases, leaving 13 bases between them.

This clonotype was detected many times. This sequence joins TRBV4-1 and TRBJ2-7; D unresolved. Germline V gene data show CDR1 as MGHRA and CDR2 as YSYEKL. This CDR3 region has 12 residues. V was shortened by 1 base and J by 6 bases, with 7 bases between the two germline ends. The CDR3 coding sequence is TGCGCCAGCAGCCAAGTAACGGGCGAGCAGTACTTC. Translating it yields CASSQVTGEQYF.

The chain joins TRBV4-3 to TRBJ2-1; possible D gene TRBD1, 6 bases. V lost 0 bases and J lost 4, with 13 bases in between. Per the germline V gene, CDR1 is LGHNA and CDR2 is YSLEER. The CDR3 runs to 16 residues. Here the CDR3 DNA reads TGCGCCAGCAGCCAAGATTGGCCAGGGGTGTACAATGAGCAGTTCTTC. Its protein product is CASSQDWPGVYNEQFF.

For this clonotype: Relative to the germline gene, one junction end is altered; a read error may explain this. The rearrangement uses TRBV6-5 and TRBJ2-2; the D gene could be TRBD1 or TRBD2 (5 bases each). The CDR3 sequence is 14 residues long. Germline-derived CDR1 and CDR2 are MNHEY and SVGAGI. The chain's CDR3 is CASSNSSGSGELFF. DNA of the CDR3: TGTGCCAGCAGTAACTCGTCAGGGAGCGGGGAGCTGTTTTTT.

This clonotype was recorded many times. The rearrangement links TRBV13 to TRBJ2-3; the D is unclear. The CDR3 runs to 16 residues. Trimming took 5 bases from V and 0 from J, leaving 15 bases between them. Germline V gene lookup returns CDR1 PRHDT and CDR2 FYEKMQ (reference sequence). The CDR3 DNA sequence: TGTGCCAGCAGCCACCTCGACCCAACTAGCACAGATACGCAGTATTTT. Translation: CASSHLDPTSTDTQYF.

This clonotype has more than one count but fewer than ten. V is TRBV7-9 and J is TRBJ2-7; D may be TRBD1 or TRBD2 (6 bases each). V dropped 6 bases and J dropped 2 bases, with 14 bases sitting between them. The CDR3 contains 14 residues. Germline V gene sequence: CDR1 SEHNR, CDR2 FQNEAQ (reference sequence). CDR3 amino acids: CASRGGSRAYEQYF. In DNA, the CDR3 is TGTGCCAGCAGGGGGGGCAGCAGAGCCTACGAGCAGTACTTC.

At least ten counts were recorded for this clonotype. The chain is built from TRBV14 and TRBJ2-7, with D possibly TRBD2 on 6 matching bases. CDR1 SGHDN and CDR2 FVKESK come from the germline V gene. The CDR3 extends over 14 amino acids. Trimming left V 1 base short and J 3 bases short, with 10 bases between. CDR3 bases: TGTGCCAGCAGCCAAGGTTTCGGGGGCTACGAGCAGTACTTC. This translates into CASSQGFGGYEQYF.

The rearrangement uses TRBV19 and TRBJ1-6; perhaps TRBD1 as D (5 bases). CDR3 size: 12 residues. Trimming shortened V by 6 bases and J by 11 bases, and 11 bases separated the two germline ends. The germline V gene has CDR1 LNHDA and CDR2 SQIVND (reference sequence). CDR3 nucleotide sequence: TGTGCCAGTAGCGCAGGGTTCGCACCCCTCCACTTT. Protein sequence: CASSAGFAPLHF.

The chain employs TRBV5-6 and TRBJ2-7; TRBD1 is a possible D gene (6 bases). Between the trimmed V and J ends, which lost 4 bases and 6 bases, there was a span of 23 bases. CDR1 and CDR2 (germline): SGHDT, YYEEEE. This CDR3 region has 16 residues. The CDR3 sequence is CASSPGQTSPFGEQYF. The CDR3 region has the DNA TGTGCCAGCAGCCCCGGACAGACCTCTCCTTTTGGCGAGCAGTACTTC.

The chain combines TRBV13 with TRBJ1-2, with D possibly TRBD1 on 5 matching bases. V lost 5 bases and J 0 bases, leaving 7 bases between the germline ends. CDR3 size: 13 residues. From germline, CDR1 is PRHDT and CDR2 FYEKMQ (reference sequence). CDR3 sequence (DNA): TGTGCCAGCAGCAGACAGACTAACTATGGCTACACCTTC. This codes for CASSRQTNYGYTF.

The DNA of the CDR3 is TGCGCCAGCAGTGAGAACAAAAGCACAGATACGCAGTATTTT. This translates into CASSENKSTDTQYF. The chain employs TRBV10-2 and TRBJ2-3; D uncertain. V was shortened by 2 bases and J by 0 bases, with 6 bases between the two germline ends. The CDR3 length is 14 residues. The germline V gene encodes CDR1 WSHSY and CDR2 SAAADI.

This chain uses TRBV5-3 with TRBJ2-7; 9 bases align to TRBD2. TRBV5-3 is annotated as an ORF whose role is uncertain. The trim removed 0 bases at V and 3 bases at J, leaving 7 bases unmatched. This CDR3 is 16 amino acids long. CDR3 amino acids: CARSLALVAGDYEQYF. Written as DNA, the CDR3 is TGTGCCAGAAGCTTGGCGTTGGTAGCGGGGGACTACGAGCAGTACTTC.

Ten or more counts support this clonotype. The chain is built from TRBV12-3 or TRBV12-4 and TRBJ2-6, with D possibly called TRBD1 or TRBD2 (5 bases each). This CDR3 has 13 residues. V was trimmed by 10 bases and J by 3 bases, leaving 10 bases between them. In nucleotides, the CDR3 is TGTGCCAAGACGGGGCGTGGGGCCAACGTCCTGACTTTC. The encoded protein is CAKTGRGANVLTF.

This clonotype was seen ten or more times. As DNA, the CDR3 is TGTGCCAGCAGTTTTGGCCTCCCTTCCTACAATGAGCAGTTCTTC. Protein product: CASSFGLPSYNEQFF. V gene TRBV28 combines with J gene TRBJ2-1, with D unresolved. This CDR3 is built from 15 residues. Germline values: CDR1 MDHEN, CDR2 SYDVKM. The V and J ends lost 3 bases and 1 base respectively, with 10 bases between them.

This clonotype was observed a handful of times. This chain joins TRBV3-1 and TRBJ2-7; D is perhaps TRBD2 (5 bases). V gave up 4 bases and J gave up 4 bases, with 17 bases separating them. The CDR3 totals 15 residues. Germline assignment: CDR1 LGHDT and CDR2 YNNKEL (reference sequence). CDR3: CASSRGPDGNYEQYF. DNA for the CDR3: TGTGCCAGCAGCCGCGGACCGGACGGGAATTACGAGCAGTACTTC.

The chain employs TRBV28 and TRBJ2-7; 8 bases map to TRBD1. Germline V gives CDR1 MDHEN, CDR2 SYDVKM. The CDR3 runs to 12 residues. The V and J ends lost 6 bases and 6 bases, in that order; junction bases with no gene match: 4. CDR3: CASRSDRGEQYF. The CDR3 nucleotides read TGTGCCAGCAGATCCGACAGGGGCGAGCAGTACTTC.

This clonotype was detected ten times or more. The chain has TRBV6-2 or TRBV6-3 and TRBJ2-5; the match to TRBD2 covers 7 bases. Germline lookup yields CDR1 MNHEY and CDR2 SVGEGT. V lost 0 bases and J lost 7; bases outside the gene matches: 5. The length of the CDR3 is 14 residues. CDR3 protein: CASSYSSGEWTQYF. The CDR3 region has the DNA TGTGCCAGCAGTTACTCGAGCGGGGAGTGGACCCAGTACTTC.

The sample holds many counts of this clonotype. The rearrangement joins TRBV4-3 to TRBJ2-7; D remains unclear. Germline V gene sequence: CDR1 LGHNA, CDR2 YSLEER. With 0 bases removed from V and 6 bases from J, the gap between germline ends came to 12 bases. The CDR3 consists of 14 residues. The CDR3 region has the DNA TGCGCCAGCAGCCAAGACGGCAGTCTAGGCGAGCAGTACTTC. Amino acids: CASSQDGSLGEQYF.

There are many counts of this clonotype. This chain joins TRBV3-1 and TRBJ2-2; D is perhaps TRBD2 (5 bases). Germline CDR1 LGHDT, CDR2 YNNKEL (reference sequence). This CDR3 has 16 amino acids. The ends were cut back, 2 bases at V and 3 bases at J, with 13 bases in the middle. DNA of the CDR3: TGTGCCAGCAGCCAATACCCTCGGACTGACACCGGGGAGCTGTTTTTT. It encodes CASSQYPRTDTGELFF.

This clonotype was found many times. This chain uses TRBV5-1 with TRBJ2-3; no reliable D call. CDR1 is SGHRS, CDR2 YFSETQ, per germline. The CDR3 has 12 amino acids. The V and J ends lost 4 bases and 2 bases respectively, with 5 bases between them. The CDR3: CASSGDTDTQYF. CDR3 in DNA: TGCGCCAGCAGCGGGGACACAGATACGCAGTATTTT.

This clonotype has ten or more counts. The chain employs TRBV6-5 and TRBJ2-7, with D hard to call. Germline lookup yields CDR1 MNHEY and CDR2 SVGAGI. The CDR3 consists of 13 residues. The V and J ends lost 0 bases and 6 bases respectively, with 9 bases between them. This CDR3 is CASSYSFRAEQYF. The CDR3 bases are TGTGCCAGCAGTTACTCGTTTCGGGCCGAGCAGTACTTC.

The table lists this clonotype with many counts. This chain uses TRBV27 with TRBJ1-6; D ambiguous. V was pared by 5 bases and J by 7 bases, with 24 bases between. The germline V gene has CDR1 MNHEY and CDR2 SMNVEV (reference sequence). CDR3 length: 18 amino acids. CDR3 residues: CASSPTTLTPLGNSPLHF. CDR3 nucleotides: TGTGCCAGCAGTCCCACCACCCTAACTCCATTGGGGAATTCACCCCTCCACTTT.

This clonotype turned up a few times. The chain recombines TRBV6-6 with TRBJ2-1; 7 bases are a match to TRBD2. Trimming took 3 bases from V and 4 from J; bases not matched to a gene: 15. Germline CDR1 reads MNHNY; CDR2 reads SVGAGI (reference sequence). The length of the CDR3 is 18 residues. CDR3 in DNA: TGTGCCAGCAGTTATAAGGCGGGGGACCCGAGGATTTACAATGAGCAGTTCTTC. This sequence encodes CASSYKAGDPRIYNEQFF.

Note on this clonotype: This CDR3 is missing its conserved last phenylalanine or tryptophan, likely due to a read error. The DNA is omitted, as the CDR3 cannot be located on it reliably, and the CDR3 follows TCRdb's listing. CDR3 residues: CAWIPGPLTTSTS. V is TRBV30 and J is TRBJ1-2; the D call of TRBD1 is as the table states it, not checked on the DNA. Per the germline V gene, CDR1 is GTSNPN and CDR2 is SVGIG (reference sequence). The CDR3 region is 13 residues in length, termini included.

This clonotype has only a few counts. This sequence joins TRBV5-8 and TRBJ2-2; tentative D call: TRBD1 (5 bases). Looked up from germline, CDR1 is SGHTS and CDR2 is YDEGEE. The CDR3 sequence is 17 residues long. Trimming took 2 bases from V and 8 from J, leaving 22 bases between them. CDR3 loop: CASSLYLAAGNSGELFF. In DNA, the CDR3 is TGTGCCAGCAGCTTATACCTTGCGGCAGGGAACTCTGGGGAGCTGTTTTTT. Full variable domain (remainder filled in from reference TRBV5-8 and TRBJ2-2): EAGVTQSPTHLIKTRGQQATLRCSPISGHTSVYWYQQALGLGLQFLLWYDEGEERNRGNFPPRFSGRQFPNYSSELNVNALELEDSALYLCASSLYLAAGNSGELFFGEGSRLTVL.

In its sample, this clonotype was seen many times. The CDR3 loop reads CASSQVWFGEATQYF. The CDR3 region has the DNA TGTGCCAGCAGCCAAGTTTGGTTCGGGGAGGCGACCCAGTACTTC. This chain uses TRBV4-2 with TRBJ2-5; tentatively, D is TRBD2 (6 bases). The CDR3 consists of 15 residues. Germline CDR1 is LGHNA and CDR2 is YNFKEQ. V gave up 1 base and J gave up 7 bases, with 16 bases separating them.

This chain uses TRBV19 with TRBJ2-7; 7 bases fit TRBD1. CDR1 is LNHDA, CDR2 SQIVND, per germline (reference sequence). V lost 4 bases and J lost 3; bases outside the gene matches: 6. The CDR3 totals 14 residues. CDR3 residues: CASSTHRGLYEQYF. CDR3 in DNA: TGTGCCAGTAGTACCCACAGGGGCCTCTACGAGCAGTACTTC.

A single count supports this clonotype. An end of the junction does not agree with germline; a read error may underlie this. This chain uses TRBV7-9 with TRBJ1-4; 8 bases are shared with TRBD1. This CDR3 has 14 residues. Germline CDR1 and CDR2: SEHNR and FQNEAQ (reference sequence). The CDR3 loop reads CASSSTGGNEKLSF. As DNA, the CDR3 is TGTGCCAGCAGCTCTACAGGGGGTAACGAAAAACTGTCTTTT.

This clonotype occurred many times. The chain recombines TRBV4-1 with TRBJ2-3; no firm D call. Trimming stripped 0 bases from V and 0 bases from J, with 10 bases between. Germline-derived CDR1 and CDR2 are MGHRA and YSYEKL. The CDR3 runs to 16 residues. CDR3 residues: CASSQDELSSTDTQYF. In DNA form, the CDR3 reads TGCGCCAGCAGCCAAGATGAACTGTCGAGCACAGATACGCAGTATTTT.

This clonotype has a count of ten or more. The chain joins TRBV24-1 to TRBJ2-1; 13 bases are a match to TRBD2. This CDR3 has 15 residues. Germline V CDR1 and CDR2: KGHDR, SFDVKD. The V gene end was trimmed by 4 bases and the J gene end by 8 bases; junction bases not matched to a gene: 4. The chain's CDR3 is CATSEGLAGAYEQFF. As DNA, the CDR3 is TGTGCCACCAGTGAAGGACTAGCGGGAGCCTATGAGCAGTTCTTC.

The sample holds many counts of this clonotype. A junction boundary mismatches the germline segment, possibly from a read error. The chain couples TRBV7-9 to TRBJ2-2, with 9 bases aligning to TRBD2. CDR3 size: 15 residues. Germline lookup yields CDR1 SEHNR and CDR2 FQNEAQ (reference sequence). The CDR3 region is CASSSPSGNPGELFF. The CDR3 region has the DNA TGTGCCAGCAGCTCTCCTAGCGGGAACCCCGGGGAGCTGTTTTTT.